This TCR beta chain was documented in a study of blood T cells in healthy people across ages. For the second PCR, which ran for 7 to 11 cycles, a sample-barcoded 5' primer and a J-beta primer mix were used. TCRdb called the 5' RACE reads again in MiXCR, with one record for every CDR3 protein. The top ten hold around 22% of the sample, which has just under 750,000 distinct CDR3 sequences, 22% seen once. Trimming at V came to 6 bases and at J to 1 base, leaving 3 bases not matched to a gene. Germline V gives CDR1 MDHEN, CDR2 SYDVKM. CDR3 length: 14 residues. Study results and limitations: Those diversity estimates obtained from one million T cells were thought to be underestimates. Donors of long life had a larger count of naive CD4+ cells and greater diversity than aged donors. Naive T cell percentage strongly correlated with TCR beta diversity.

This clonotype has ten or more counts. Its matching antigen is unknown. The sample consisted of blood. This chain connects TRBV28 to TRBJ1-1, with 9 bases fitting TRBD1. The sequence was obtained from a man aged 65 to 85 in good health. CDR3 bases: TGTGCCAGCAGGGCGGGACAGGGGAACACTGAAGCTTTCTTT. It is translated as CASRAGQGNTEAFF.